This T cell receptor beta chain came from a study of control samples from healthy donors and cancer patients. Trimming cost V 0 bases and J 5 bases, with 11 bases left between them. Germline V gene data show CDR1 as LGHNA and CDR2 as YNFKEQ. The CDR3 is 15 amino acids. Libraries were prepared by immunoSEQ multiplex PCR; TCRdb keeps only in-frame clonotypes and omits some of them. The table shows fewer than 120,000 clones, with over 75% occurring only once. The sequence was obtained from a woman in her fifties or sixties with lung cancer. The V call is TRBV4-2, the J call TRBJ1-5, with D perhaps TRBD1 (6 bases). Specimen: PBMCs. CDR3 protein: CASSQEGAADQPQHF. In DNA form, the CDR3 reads TGTGCCAGCAGCCAAGAGGGGGCTGCGGATCAGCCCCAGCATTTT.